This is a list of T cell receptor beta chains from one sample in a study of T cell responses to AZD1222 COVID-19 vaccine. Using immunoSEQ multiplex PCR, the repertoire was profiled, and TCRdb retains in-frame clones only, with some absent. The sample includes tens of thousands of clones, about 90% of them seen just once. This specimen was peripheral blood, taken on day 0 of AZD1222 vaccination. These TCRs come from an adult in good health. CDR3s include the opening cysteine and the closing phenylalanine or tryptophan. Each record gives: clone size, V gene, D gene, J gene, CDR3 protein, CDR3 DNA. D genes are given only for firm matches. Some rows have no size entry. The others give once, few or many, or a class for an expanded clone.

size: few; V: TRBV11-3; D: TRBD1; J: TRBJ2-2; CDR3: CASSRDRGVTGELFF; DNA: TGTGCCAGCAGCCGAGACAGGGGAGTCACCGGGGAGCTGTTTTTT
size: -; V: TRBV2; D: TRBD2; J: TRBJ2-3; CDR3: CATVGLVTDTQYF; DNA: TGTGCCACCGTGGGACTAGTTACAGATACGCAGTATTTT
size: -; V: TRBV6-5; D: -; J: TRBJ2-2; CDR3: CASSYDTGELFF; DNA: TGTGCCAGCAGTTACGACACCGGGGAGCTGTTTTTT
size: few; V: TRBV5-1; D: TRBD1; J: TRBJ1-2; CDR3: CASSLATQGGFGYTF; DNA: TGCGCCAGCAGCTTGGCTACCCAGGGGGGTTTTGGCTACACCTTC
size: -; V: TRBV3-1/TRBV3-2; D: TRBD2; J: TRBJ2-7; CDR3: CASSFGLAGALYEQYF; DNA: TGTGCCAGCAGTTTTGGACTAGCGGGGGCCCTCTACGAGCAGTACTTC
size: -; V: TRBV7-9; D: TRBD1; J: TRBJ1-1; CDR3: CASSLNRGNTEAFF; DNA: TGTGCCAGCAGCTTAAACAGGGGAAACACTGAAGCTTTCTTT
size: -; V: TRBV21-1; D: -; J: TRBJ2-2; CDR3: CASSRDRDANTGELFF; DNA: TGTGCCAGCAGCCGAGACAGAGACGCGAACACCGGGGAGCTGTTTTTT
size: -; V: TRBV9; D: -; J: TRBJ1-1; CDR3: CASSNRMDTEAFF; DNA: TGTGCCAGCAGCAACAGGATGGACACTGAAGCTTTCTTT
size: -; V: TRBV19; D: -; J: TRBJ1-2; CDR3: CASSIQGAYYGYTF; DNA: TGTGCCAGTAGTATACAAGGGGCCTACTATGGCTACACCTTC
size: -; V: TRBV14; D: -; J: TRBJ1-1; CDR3: CASSQRGTSRNTEAFF; DNA: TGTGCCAGCAGCCAAAGAGGGACCTCCAGGAACACTGAAGCTTTCTTT
size: -; V: TRBV5-1; D: TRBD2; J: TRBJ2-5; CDR3: CASSLDGTSGEQETQYF; DNA: TGCGCCAGCAGCTTGGACGGGACTAGCGGGGAGCAAGAGACCCAGTACTTC
size: once; V: TRBV9; D: -; J: TRBJ1-4; CDR3: CASSADGATNEKLFF; DNA: TGTGCCAGCAGCGCGGACGGTGCAACTAATGAAAAACTGTTTTTT
size: -; V: TRBV2; D: -; J: TRBJ1-5; CDR3: CASRGGRSNQPQHF; DNA: TGTGCCAGTCGGGGCGGCAGGAGCAATCAGCCCCAGCATTTT
size: -; V: TRBV6-2/TRBV6-3; D: -; J: TRBJ2-1; CDR3: CASSYPSDSWADEQFF; DNA: TGTGCCAGCAGTTACCCGTCAGACTCTTGGGCGGATGAGCAGTTCTTC
size: -; V: TRBV7-6; D: -; J: TRBJ2-2; CDR3: CASSLVSGAGELFF; DNA: TGTGCCAGCAGCTTAGTATCCGGGGCCGGGGAGCTGTTTTTT
size: -; V: TRBV30; D: -; J: TRBJ1-4; CDR3: CAWSLRVATNEKLFF; DNA: TGTGCCTGGAGTTTACGTGTGGCAACTAATGAAAAACTGTTTTTT
size: -; V: TRBV12-5; D: -; J: TRBJ1-5; CDR3: CASGFGGLNQPQHF; DNA: TGTGCTAGTGGTTTTGGGGGCCTCAATCAGCCCCAGCATTTT
size: -; V: TRBV18; D: TRBD1; J: TRBJ1-2; CDR3: CASSPDRKGGYTF; DNA: TGTGCCAGCTCACCGGACAGGAAGGGTGGCTACACCTTC
size: -; V: TRBV9; D: -; J: TRBJ1-4; CDR3: CASSLGRPATNEKLFF; DNA: TGTGCCAGCAGCTTGGGGAGGCCAGCAACTAATGAAAAACTGTTTTTT
size: -; V: TRBV19; D: -; J: TRBJ2-1; CDR3: CASTIYNEQFF; DNA: TGTGCCAGTACCATTTACAATGAGCAGTTCTTC
size: -; V: TRBV6-5; D: -; J: TRBJ1-1; CDR3: CASNPTGGFTEAFF; DNA: TGTGCCAGCAATCCCACTGGGGGTTTCACTGAAGCTTTCTTT
size: -; V: TRBV9; D: -; J: TRBJ1-5; CDR3: CASSVTPQNNQPQHF; DNA: TGTGCCAGCAGCGTAACCCCACAGAACAATCAGCCCCAGCATTTT
size: -; V: TRBV12-5; D: -; J: TRBJ2-7; CDR3: CASGLVVGAEQYF; DNA: TGTGCTAGTGGTTTGGTAGTAGGGGCCGAGCAGTACTTC
size: -; V: TRBV11-3; D: -; J: TRBJ1-3; CDR3: CASSPGQSLNSGNTIYF; DNA: TGTGCCAGCAGCCCCGGACAGAGCCTAAACTCTGGAAACACCATATATTTT
size: -; V: TRBV6-5; D: TRBD1; J: TRBJ1-1; CDR3: CASSYGTVNTEAFF; DNA: TGTGCCAGCAGTTACGGGACAGTAAACACTGAAGCTTTCTTT
size: -; V: TRBV10-2; D: TRBD2; J: TRBJ2-2; CDR3: CASWTSGGVYPGELFF; DNA: TGCGCCAGCTGGACTAGCGGGGGGGTTTATCCCGGGGAGCTGTTTTTT
size: -; V: TRBV19; D: -; J: TRBJ2-2; CDR3: CASSNSGGGDTGELFF; DNA: TGTGCCAGTAGTAACTCTGGAGGGGGAGACACCGGGGAGCTGTTTTTT
size: few; V: TRBV11-2; D: -; J: TRBJ1-3; CDR3: CASSLPSRLSGNTIYF; DNA: TGTGCCAGCAGCTTGCCAAGTCGGCTCTCTGGAAACACCATATATTTT
size: -; V: TRBV2; D: TRBD2; J: TRBJ2-5; CDR3: CASLTSGGSETQYF; DNA: TGTGCCAGCCTTACTAGCGGGGGGTCGGAGACCCAGTACTTC
size: -; V: TRBV6-5; D: -; J: TRBJ1-1; CDR3: CASSYGGNTEAFF; DNA: TGTGCCAGCAGTTATGGAGGAAACACTGAAGCTTTCTTT
size: -; V: TRBV3-1/TRBV3-2; D: -; J: TRBJ1-3; CDR3: CASSQGVRGNTIYF; DNA: TGTGCCAGCAGCCAAGGGGTTCGTGGAAACACCATATATTTT
size: -; V: TRBV21-1; D: -; J: TRBJ1-2; CDR3: CASSTRRDRRVLDYGYTF; DNA: TGTGCCAGCAGCACTCGGAGGGACAGAAGGGTACTCGACTATGGCTACACCTTC
size: -; V: TRBV5-4; D: -; J: TRBJ1-1; CDR3: CASSLRENTEAFF; DNA: TGTGCCAGCAGCTTACGGGAGAACACTGAAGCTTTCTTT
size: -; V: TRBV11-2; D: -; J: TRBJ1-5; CDR3: CASSLSFPWPQHF; DNA: TGTGCCAGCAGCTTGTCCTTTCCTTGGCCCCAGCATTTT
size: -; V: TRBV6-6; D: -; J: TRBJ1-5; CDR3: CASSQSYSNQPQHF; DNA: TGTGCCAGCAGTCAATCTTATAGCAATCAGCCCCAGCATTTT
size: -; V: TRBV27; D: TRBD1; J: TRBJ1-2; CDR3: CASSFSGSGTGYGYTF; DNA: TGTGCCAGCAGTTTCTCAGGGTCCGGGACAGGGTATGGCTACACCTTC
size: -; V: TRBV7-9; D: -; J: TRBJ1-6; CDR3: CASSSFDFGNSPLHF; DNA: TGTGCCAGCAGCTCGTTCGACTTTGGTAATTCACCCCTCCACTTT
size: -; V: TRBV18; D: -; J: TRBJ2-6; CDR3: CASSPGVLSGANVLTF; DNA: TGTGCCAGCTCACCGGGCGTCCTTTCTGGGGCCAACGTCCTGACTTTC
size: -; V: TRBV5-6; D: -; J: TRBJ1-2; CDR3: CASSLGGYRAGYTF; DNA: TGTGCCAGCAGCTTGGGGGGGTACAGGGCTGGCTACACCTTC
size: -; V: TRBV4-1; D: TRBD1; J: TRBJ1-1; CDR3: CASSQADRVTEAFF; DNA: TGCGCCAGCAGCCAAGCGGACAGGGTCACTGAAGCTTTCTTT
size: -; V: TRBV7-9; D: TRBD1; J: TRBJ1-1; CDR3: CASSSGTENTEAFF; DNA: TGTGCCAGCAGCTCTGGGACAGAGAACACTGAAGCTTTCTTT
size: -; V: TRBV15; D: -; J: TRBJ1-1; CDR3: CATSTNRDLNTEAFF; DNA: TGTGCCACCAGTACGAACAGAGATTTGAACACTGAAGCTTTCTTT
size: -; V: TRBV21-1; D: -; J: TRBJ1-1; CDR3: CASGQGSMNTEAFF; DNA: TGTGCCAGCGGGCAGGGGTCTATGAACACTGAAGCTTTCTTT
size: -; V: TRBV6-1; D: -; J: TRBJ1-2; CDR3: CASSEENGMHNYGYTF; DNA: TGTGCCAGCAGTGAAGAGAATGGGATGCACAACTATGGCTACACCTTC
size: -; V: TRBV5-8; D: TRBD2; J: TRBJ2-7; CDR3: CASSTGLAYEQYF; DNA: TGTGCCAGCAGCACGGGACTAGCGTACGAGCAGTACTTC
size: -; V: TRBV7-2; D: -; J: TRBJ1-3; CDR3: CASRRRSSGNTIYF; DNA: TGTGCCAGCAGAAGACGGAGCTCTGGAAACACCATATATTTT
size: -; V: TRBV6-6; D: TRBD1; J: TRBJ1-2; CDR3: CASSVPRGQGYGYTF; DNA: TGTGCCAGCAGTGTCCCCAGGGGGCAAGGATATGGCTACACCTTC
size: -; V: TRBV4-3; D: -; J: TRBJ1-3; CDR3: CASSQEVGLDSLSGNTIYF; DNA: TGCGCCAGCAGCCAAGAGGTGGGCCTGGACAGTCTCTCTGGAAACACCATATATTTT